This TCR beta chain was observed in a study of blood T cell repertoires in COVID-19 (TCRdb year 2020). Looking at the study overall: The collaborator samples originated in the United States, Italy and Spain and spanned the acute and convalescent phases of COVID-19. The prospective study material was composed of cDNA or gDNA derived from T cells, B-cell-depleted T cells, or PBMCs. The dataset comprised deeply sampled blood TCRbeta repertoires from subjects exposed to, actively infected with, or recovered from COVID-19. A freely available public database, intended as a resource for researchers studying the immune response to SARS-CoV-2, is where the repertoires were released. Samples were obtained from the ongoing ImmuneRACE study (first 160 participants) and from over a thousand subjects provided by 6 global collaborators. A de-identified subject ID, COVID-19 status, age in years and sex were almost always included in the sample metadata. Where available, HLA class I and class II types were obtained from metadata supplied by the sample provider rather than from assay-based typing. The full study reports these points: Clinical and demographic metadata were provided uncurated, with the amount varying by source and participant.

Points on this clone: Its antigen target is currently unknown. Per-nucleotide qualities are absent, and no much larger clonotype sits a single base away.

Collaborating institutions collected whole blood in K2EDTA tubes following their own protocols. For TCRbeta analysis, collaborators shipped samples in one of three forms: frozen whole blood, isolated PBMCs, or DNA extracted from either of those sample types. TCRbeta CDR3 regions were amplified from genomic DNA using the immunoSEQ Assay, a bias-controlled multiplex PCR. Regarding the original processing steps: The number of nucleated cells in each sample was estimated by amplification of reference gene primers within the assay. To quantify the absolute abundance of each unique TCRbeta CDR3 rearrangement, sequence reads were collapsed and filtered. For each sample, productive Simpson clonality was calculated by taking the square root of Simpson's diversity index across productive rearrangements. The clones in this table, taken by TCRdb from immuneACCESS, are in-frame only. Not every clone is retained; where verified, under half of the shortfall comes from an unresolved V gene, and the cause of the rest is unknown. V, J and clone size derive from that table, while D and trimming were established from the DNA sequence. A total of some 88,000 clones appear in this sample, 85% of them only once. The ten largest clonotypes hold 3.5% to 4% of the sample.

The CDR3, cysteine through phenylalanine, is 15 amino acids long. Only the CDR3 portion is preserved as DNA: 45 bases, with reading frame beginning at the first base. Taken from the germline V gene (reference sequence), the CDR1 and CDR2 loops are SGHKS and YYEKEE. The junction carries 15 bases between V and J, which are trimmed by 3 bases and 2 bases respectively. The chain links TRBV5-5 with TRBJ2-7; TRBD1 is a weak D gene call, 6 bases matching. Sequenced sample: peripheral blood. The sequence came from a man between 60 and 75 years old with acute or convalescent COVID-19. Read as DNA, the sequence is TGTGCCAGCAGCTCCGACAGGCCTTTACCCTACGAGCAGTACTTC. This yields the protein CASSSDRPLPYEQYF.